The 21 T cell receptor beta chains below were found in one sample sequenced in a study of OX40 agonist ivuxolimab in advanced cancers. Only in-frame clones appear in the TCRdb table, and some are missing; sequencing was by immunoSEQ multiplex PCR. In the table there are 48,000 or so clones, about 93% of which are singletons. The sample in question was CD4+ or CD8+ T cells sorted from blood, obtained in a trial of the OX40 agonist ivuxolimab. The receptor set was obtained from an adult with an advanced solid tumor such as melanoma, head and neck, liver or kidney cancer.

The V gene is TRBV27, the J gene TRBJ2-3; 7 nucleotides line up with TRBD2. The CDR3 runs 12 residues. CDR1 and CDR2 from the germline V gene are MNHEY and SMNVEV (reference sequence). J was trimmed by 8 bases and V by 2 bases; bases with no gene match: 1. Here the CDR3 reads CASSLGGGTQYF. DNA for the CDR3: TGTGCCAGCAGTTTAGGGGGGGGTACGCAGTATTTT.

This clone was seen a single time. V gene TRBV27 combines with J gene TRBJ1-2; the match to TRBD1 covers 8 bases. This CDR3 has 15 residues. The junction had 11 bases not matched to a gene; V was cut back by 6 bases and J by 5 bases. Germline CDR1 is MNHEY and CDR2 is SMNVEV (reference sequence). The CDR3 DNA reads TGTGCCAGCAGCCCCGCCGGACAGGGCCAATATGGCTACACCTTC. Translation: CASSPAGQGQYGYTF.

The V gene is TRBV27, the J gene TRBJ2-1, with 11 bases identical to TRBD2. With V trimmed by 4 bases and J by 9 bases, 8 bases remained unmatched. This CDR3 region has 15 residues. Germline V lookup: CDR1 MNHEY, CDR2 SMNVEV (reference sequence). The CDR3 region is CASSSLAGGPGEQFF. The CDR3 nucleotides read TGTGCCAGCAGTTCATTAGCGGGGGGGCCCGGTGAGCAGTTCTTC.

The CDR3 DNA follows: TGTGCCAGCAGTTACGACGACAGACTTGACAATGAGCAGTTCTTC. This encodes CASSYDDRLDNEQFF. The genes are TRBV6-5 and TRBJ2-1; D is possibly TRBD1 (5 bases). Per germline, CDR1 MNHEY and CDR2 SVGAGI. The CDR3 extends over 15 amino acids. The V end was cut by 2 bases, the J end by 5 bases, with 13 bases between.

The chain uses TRBV2 and TRBJ2-1; 8 nucleotides align to TRBD1. CDR3 length: 14 residues. V was clipped by 3 bases and J by 6 bases; unmatched bases: 4. Germline CDR1 reads SNHLY; CDR2 reads FYNNEI. CDR3 sequence: CASSDGTGLNEQFF. For the CDR3, the DNA is TGTGCCAGCAGTGATGGGACAGGTCTCAATGAGCAGTTCTTC. The whole variable domain, filled in from reference TRBV2 and TRBJ2-1, reads EPEVTQTPSHQVTQMGQEVILRCVPISNHLYFYWYRQILGQKVEFLVSFYNNEISEKSEIFDDQFSVERPDGSNFTLKIRSTKLEDSAMYFCASSDGTGLNEQFFGPGTRLTVL.

J is TRBJ2-3 and V is TRBV9; 13 positions match TRBD2. The CDR3 totals 17 residues. Germline V gene data show CDR1 as SGDLS and CDR2 as YYNGEE. Losses at the gene ends were 0 bases for V and 2 bases for J; bases not matched to a gene: 3. The CDR3 loop is CASSVGLAGGLTDTQYF. The CDR3 DNA reads TGTGCCAGCAGCGTAGGACTAGCGGGGGGACTCACAGATACGCAGTATTTT.

This clone was detected once. Here the CDR3 DNA reads TGTGCCAGCAGTGATCCCGGAGGTGGAGGGGAAAGGTACGAGCAGTACTTC. Amino acid sequence: CASSDPGGGGERYEQYF. This rearrangement joins TRBV2 to TRBJ2-7, with TRBD2 as a possible D gene (6 bases). The CDR3 sequence is 17 residues long. Germline V CDR1 and CDR2: SNHLY, FYNNEI. V lost 3 bases, J lost 4 bases, and 22 bases lay in between.

This clone was seen only once. This rearrangement joins TRBV4-2 to TRBJ2-2; tentative D call: TRBD2 (7 bases). Trimming took off 8 bases at V and 5 bases at J, with 18 bases between the two ends. Germline CDR1 is LGHNA and CDR2 is YNFKEQ. The CDR3 spans 15 residues. CDR3 sequence (DNA): TGTGCCAGCCGATACAGGGCCGGGGGGACCGGGGAGCTGTTTTTT. The encoded protein is CASRYRAGGTGELFF.

Here the CDR3 DNA reads TGTGCCAGCAGTGACAGGGGAGGAAATTCACCCCTCCACTTT. It codes for CASSDRGGNSPLHF. The chain is built from TRBV6-6 and TRBJ1-6; TRBD1 matches 8 bases. Trimming cost V 5 bases and J 7 bases; bases outside gene matches: 4. Germline V CDR1 and CDR2: MNHNY, SVGAGI (reference sequence). CDR3 length: 14 residues.

This chain joins TRBV5-1 and TRBJ2-6, with a possible D match to TRBD1 (6 bases). Germline loops: CDR1 SGHRS, CDR2 YFSETQ. The CDR3 has 17 amino acids. V shed 0 bases and J shed 3 bases, with 13 bases lying between them. CDR3 in DNA: TGCGCCAGCAGCTTGGGAACAGGGCAGTATGGGGCCAACGTCCTGACTTTC. It encodes CASSLGTGQYGANVLTF.

The V call is TRBV5-6, the J call TRBJ2-7, with unresolved D. Per germline, CDR1 SGHDT and CDR2 YYEEEE. This CDR3 region has 12 residues. Trimming took 1 base from V and 4 from J, leaving 6 bases between them. As DNA, the CDR3 is TGTGCCAGCAGCTTGTACGGGTACGAGCAGTACTTC. Residues: CASSLYGYEQYF.

This clone occurred once. The chain joins TRBV7-9 to TRBJ2-5, with TRBD2 matching 12 bases. Germline CDR1 is SEHNR and CDR2 is FQNEAQ (reference sequence). The CDR3 totals 15 residues. Trimming cost V 5 bases and J 3 bases; bases outside gene matches: 4. This CDR3 reads CASSTSGGRKETQYF. The CDR3 DNA follows: TGTGCCAGCAGCACTAGCGGGGGGAGGAAAGAGACCCAGTACTTC.

This clone is a singleton in its sample. The chain has TRBV2 and TRBJ1-5; D is ambiguous. V was cut by 8 bases and J by 1 base, with 12 bases left in between. Looked up from germline, CDR1 is SNHLY and CDR2 is FYNNEI. The length of the CDR3 is 14 residues. In DNA, the CDR3 is TGTGCCAGCGCTACAGCCGGGAGCAATCAGCCCCAGCATTTT. This codes for CASATAGSNQPQHF.

In nucleotides, the CDR3 is TGTGCCAGCAGTCCGGGACTAGCGGTCCAAGAGACCCAGTACTTC. Translated, it gives CASSPGLAVQETQYF. The chain has TRBV7-9 and TRBJ2-5; 11 nucleotides line up with TRBD2. This CDR3 comprises 15 residues. CDR1 and CDR2 from the germline V gene are SEHNR and FQNEAQ (reference sequence). The V gene end was trimmed by 6 bases and the J gene end by 1 base; junction bases not matched to a gene: 4.

V and J are TRBV5-4 and TRBJ2-7; D possibly matches TRBD1 or TRBD2 (7 bases each). The V gene lost 4 bases and the J gene lost 3 bases, with 20 bases spanning the gap. CDR1 and CDR2 (germline): SGHNT, YYREEE (reference sequence). This CDR3 region has 16 residues. CDR3 in DNA: TGTGCCAGCAGCCGGGGGGAGGGGGCGCCGGTCTACGAGCAGTACGTC. Its translation: CASSRGEGAPVYEQYV.

V and J are TRBV28 and TRBJ1-5; D is unresolved. The V and J ends lost 3 bases and 2 bases respectively, with 14 bases between them. The germline CDR1 and CDR2 sequences are MDHEN and SYDVKM. The CDR3 runs to 16 residues. CDR3 in amino acids: CASSLDRQAGNQPQHF. The CDR3 coding sequence is TGTGCCAGCAGTTTGGATCGGCAGGCGGGCAATCAGCCCCAGCATTTT.

This chain connects TRBV6-5 to TRBJ1-1; 9 bases are shared with TRBD1. After removal of 5 bases from V and 1 base from J, the junction contained 2 bases not matched to a gene. This CDR3 is 14 amino acids long. Germline CDR1 reads MNHEY; CDR2 reads SVGAGI. The chain's CDR3 is CASSMDRGNTEAFF. CDR3 DNA: TGTGCCAGCAGTATGGACAGGGGGAACACTGAAGCTTTCTTT.

CDR3 DNA: TGTGCCAGTAGTGCCCCGGTGTCAGGGTTCTATGGCTACACCTTC. Translation gives CASSAPVSGFYGYTF. The gene calls are TRBV19 and TRBJ1-2, with D perhaps TRBD1 (5 bases). Trimming shortened V by 5 bases and J by 4 bases, and 17 bases separated the two germline ends. The germline V gene has CDR1 LNHDA and CDR2 SQIVND (reference sequence). The CDR3 totals 15 residues.

The chain couples TRBV2 to TRBJ1-2; no clear D. The CDR3 has 14 residues. Germline V CDR1 and CDR2: SNHLY, FYNNEI. V was clipped by 1 base and J by 4 bases, with 10 bases between them. The CDR3 DNA sequence: TGTGCCAGCAGTGAAGAAACGATGGGCTATGGCTACACCTTC. Translated: CASSEETMGYGYTF.

The J gene is TRBJ2-1, the V gene TRBV30, with D maybe TRBD2 (5 bases). V was shortened by 3 bases and J by 9 bases, with 12 bases between the two germline ends. From germline, CDR1 is GTSNPN and CDR2 SVGIG (reference sequence). This CDR3 comprises 12 residues. CDR3 bases: TGTGCCTGGAGCAGCGGCCATGGTGAGCAGTTCTTC. It translates to CAWSSGHGEQFF.

Of note for this clone: The sample holds other DNA sequences that translate to the same CDR3. The chain joins TRBV27 to TRBJ1-6; D is uncertain. Germline V lookup: CDR1 MNHEY, CDR2 SMNVEV (reference sequence). With 9 bases removed from V and 1 base from J, the gap between germline ends came to 4 bases. The CDR3 totals 12 residues. The CDR3 region is CASRSYNSPLHF. The CDR3 DNA is TGTGCCAGTCGGTCCTATAATTCACCCCTCCACTTT.